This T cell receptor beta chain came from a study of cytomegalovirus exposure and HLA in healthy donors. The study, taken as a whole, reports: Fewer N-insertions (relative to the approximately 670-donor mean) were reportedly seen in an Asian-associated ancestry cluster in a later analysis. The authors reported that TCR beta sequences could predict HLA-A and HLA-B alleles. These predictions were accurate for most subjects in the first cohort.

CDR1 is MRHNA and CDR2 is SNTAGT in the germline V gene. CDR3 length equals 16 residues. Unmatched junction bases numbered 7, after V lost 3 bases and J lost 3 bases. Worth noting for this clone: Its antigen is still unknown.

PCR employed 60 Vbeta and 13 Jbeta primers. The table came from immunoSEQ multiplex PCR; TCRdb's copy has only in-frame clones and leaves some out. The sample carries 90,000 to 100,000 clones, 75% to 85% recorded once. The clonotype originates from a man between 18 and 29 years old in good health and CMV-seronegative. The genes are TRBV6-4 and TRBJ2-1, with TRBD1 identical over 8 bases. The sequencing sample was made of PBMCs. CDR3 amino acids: CASSETQGAGYNEQFF. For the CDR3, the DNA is TGTGCCAGCAGTGAGACGCAGGGGGCCGGCTACAATGAGCAGTTCTTC.